The 13 T cell receptor beta chains below were found in one sample sequenced in a study of T cell responses to AZD1222 COVID-19 vaccine. Only in-frame clones appear in the TCRdb table, and some are missing; sequencing was by immunoSEQ multiplex PCR. The sample records 150,000 to 200,000 clones, approximately 93% being singletons. This specimen was peripheral blood, taken on day 0 of AZD1222 vaccination. These receptors all stem from an adult in good health.

J is TRBJ2-7 and V is TRBV5-1; maybe TRBD1 (5 bases). V dropped 4 bases and J dropped 2 bases, with 16 bases sitting between them. The CDR3 has 15 amino acids. CDR1 and CDR2 (germline): SGHRS, YFSETQ. The CDR3 spells CASSHQGNWAYEQYF. CDR3 in DNA: TGCGCCAGCAGCCATCAGGGAAACTGGGCCTACGAGCAGTACTTC.

The chain links TRBV11-2 to TRBJ2-7; 11 bases agree with TRBD2. The CDR3 loop spans 14 amino acids. V lost 8 bases, J lost 5 bases, and 8 bases stayed unmatched. The germline V gene encodes CDR1 SGHAT and CDR2 FQNNGV. The CDR3 nucleotides are TGTGCCAGCGTCCTTAGCGGGAGGGCCAACGAGCAGTACTTC. This codes for CASVLSGRANEQYF.

The chain uses TRBV3-1 (or the pseudogene TRBV3-2) and TRBJ2-1, with D unresolved. This CDR3 spans 16 amino acids. The V and J ends lost 3 bases and 3 bases respectively, with 15 bases between them. Germline CDR1 LGHDT, CDR2 YNNKEL (reference sequence). CDR3 sequence reads: CASSHVQRQVYNEQFF. CDR3 bases: TGTGCCAGCAGCCACGTCCAGAGGCAGGTCTACAATGAGCAGTTCTTC.

V and J are TRBV7-2 and TRBJ2-3; D is unresolved. This CDR3 region has 14 residues. From germline, CDR1 is SGHTA and CDR2 FQGNSA. The V gene lost 1 base and the J gene lost 4 bases, with 9 bases spanning the gap. The DNA for the CDR3 is TGTGCCAGCAGCTTAGGGGGATTCTCAGATACGCAGTATTTT. It translates to CASSLGGFSDTQYF.

The chain recombines TRBV19 with TRBJ2-5, with 12 bases lining up with TRBD2. Germline V gene lookup returns CDR1 LNHDA and CDR2 SQIVND (reference sequence). V shed 5 bases and J 2 bases; nucleotides not matched to a gene: 3. The CDR3 has 15 residues. The CDR3 nucleotides read TGTGCCAGTAGTTCGCTAGCGGGAGGGCAAGAGACCCAGTACTTC. Translation: CASSSLAGGQETQYF.

The genes are TRBV7-6 and TRBJ2-4; D may match TRBD1 or TRBD2 (6 bases each). The germline V and J ends were trimmed by 1 base and 9 bases, with 16 bases remaining between them. Per germline, CDR1 SGHVS and CDR2 FNYEAQ. The CDR3 contains 15 residues. CDR3 region: CASSLEGGSVGIQYF. In nucleotides, the CDR3 is TGTGCCAGCAGCTTAGAGGGGGGATCCGTCGGCATTCAGTACTTC.

The CDR3 loop reads CASSPTGDNSPLHF. The CDR3 nucleotides read TGTGCCAGCTCACCGACCGGAGATAATTCACCCCTCCACTTT. The rearrangement uses TRBV18 and TRBJ1-6; D gene unclear. This CDR3 spans 14 amino acids. Germline assignment: CDR1 KGHSH and CDR2 LQKENI. The V end was cut by 3 bases, the J end by 5 bases, with 8 bases between.

The V and J genes are TRBV3-1 (or the pseudogene TRBV3-2) and TRBJ2-7; D remains unclear. Germline V gene sequence: CDR1 LGHDT, CDR2 YNNKEL (reference sequence). With 6 bases removed from V and 3 bases from J, the gap between germline ends came to 15 bases. The CDR3 covers 14 residues. This CDR3 is CASRPTLEGYEQYF. The CDR3 nucleotides are TGTGCCAGCAGGCCGACCCTCGAAGGCTACGAGCAGTACTTC.

V gene TRBV19 combines with J gene TRBJ2-2; a weak D match, TRBD1 (5 bases). V lost 10 bases to trimming and J lost 2 bases, with 17 bases between them. The CDR3 loop spans 15 amino acids. The germline CDR1 and CDR2 sequences are LNHDA and SQIVND (reference sequence). DNA for the CDR3: TGTGCCACCCGGCTGGGGCCCCTTAACACCGGGGAGCTGTTTTTT. Its protein is CATRLGPLNTGELFF.

There are a few counts of this clone. The same CDR3 is also encoded by other DNA sequences in this sample. The CDR3 nucleotides read TGTGCCAGCAGCCAAGCAGGGGAGCAGTACTTC. It translates to CASSQAGEQYF. The genes are TRBV3-1 (or the pseudogene TRBV3-2) and TRBJ2-7; a possible D gene is TRBD1 (5 bases). In germline, CDR1 is LGHDT, CDR2 YNNKEL (reference sequence). V shed 1 base and J shed 7 bases, with 5 bases lying between them. CDR3 length equals 11 residues.

This chain links TRBV5-1 with TRBJ2-5; 8 bases line up with TRBD2. The V gene's germline CDR1 is SGHRS and CDR2 YFSETQ. Trimming cost V 0 bases and J 3 bases; bases outside gene matches: 10. The CDR3 loop spans 17 amino acids. The CDR3 nucleotides are TGCGCCAGCAGCTTGGTGGAGCGGGAGTGGGGAGAAGAGACCCAGTACTTC. Translation: CASSLVEREWGEETQYF.

This sequence joins TRBV2 and TRBJ1-2; 8 positions match TRBD1. Germline loops: CDR1 SNHLY, CDR2 FYNNEI. The CDR3 contains 13 residues. The J segment lost 7 bases and the V segment lost 4 bases, leaving 5 bases of the junction unmatched. This chain's CDR3 is CASSGTGKGGYTF. The CDR3 region has the DNA TGTGCCAGCAGTGGGACAGGGAAAGGTGGCTACACCTTC.

This clone was detected only once. The chain has TRBV19 and TRBJ2-7; 10 nucleotides align to TRBD1. This CDR3 has 19 amino acids. CDR1 is LNHDA and CDR2 is SQIVND in the germline V gene (reference sequence). Trimming at V came to 0 bases and at J to 2 bases, leaving 13 bases not matched to a gene. The chain's CDR3 is CASSIDLVGGTGAAYEQYF. The CDR3 coding sequence is TGTGCCAGTAGTATAGATTTGGTGGGCGGGACAGGGGCAGCCTACGAGCAGTACTTC.